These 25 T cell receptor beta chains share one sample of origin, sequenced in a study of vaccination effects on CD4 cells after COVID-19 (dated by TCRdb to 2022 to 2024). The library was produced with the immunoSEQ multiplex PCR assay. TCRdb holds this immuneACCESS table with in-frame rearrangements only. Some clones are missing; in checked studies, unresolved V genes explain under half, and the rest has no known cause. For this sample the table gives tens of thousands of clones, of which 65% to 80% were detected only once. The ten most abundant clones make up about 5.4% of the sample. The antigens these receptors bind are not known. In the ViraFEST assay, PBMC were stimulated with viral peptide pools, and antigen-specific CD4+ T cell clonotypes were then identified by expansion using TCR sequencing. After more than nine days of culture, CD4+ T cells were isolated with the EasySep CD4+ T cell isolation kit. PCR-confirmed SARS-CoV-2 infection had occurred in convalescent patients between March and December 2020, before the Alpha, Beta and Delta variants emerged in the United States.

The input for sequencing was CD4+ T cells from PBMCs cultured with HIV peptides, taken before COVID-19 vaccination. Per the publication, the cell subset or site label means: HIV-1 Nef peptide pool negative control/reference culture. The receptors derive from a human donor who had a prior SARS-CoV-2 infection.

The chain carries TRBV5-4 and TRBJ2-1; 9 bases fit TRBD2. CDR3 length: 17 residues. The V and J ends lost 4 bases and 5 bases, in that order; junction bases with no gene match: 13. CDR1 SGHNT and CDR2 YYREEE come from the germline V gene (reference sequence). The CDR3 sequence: CASSPANLAGPHNEQFF. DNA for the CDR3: TGTGCCAGCAGCCCGGCCAACCTAGCGGGACCCCACAATGAGCAGTTCTTC. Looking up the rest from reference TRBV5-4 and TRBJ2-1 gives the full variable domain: ETGVTQSPTHLIKTRGQQVTLRCSSQSGHNTVSWYQQALGQGPQFIFQYYREEENGRGNFPPRFSGLQFPNYSSELNVNALELDDSALYLCASSPANLAGPHNEQFFGPGTRLTVL.

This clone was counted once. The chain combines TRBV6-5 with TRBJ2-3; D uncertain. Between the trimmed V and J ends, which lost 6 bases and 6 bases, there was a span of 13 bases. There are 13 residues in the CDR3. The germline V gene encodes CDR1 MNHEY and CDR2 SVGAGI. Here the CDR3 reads CASSRGRVDTQYF. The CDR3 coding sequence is TGTGCCAGCAGCCGCGGTCGGGTGGATACGCAGTATTTT.

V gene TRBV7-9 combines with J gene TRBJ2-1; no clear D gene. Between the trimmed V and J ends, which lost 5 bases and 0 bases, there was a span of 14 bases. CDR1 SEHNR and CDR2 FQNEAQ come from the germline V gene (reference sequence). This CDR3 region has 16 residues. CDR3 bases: TGTGCCAGCAGCCCTCGGGCCCGGAGCTCCTACAATGAGCAGTTCTTC. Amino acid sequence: CASSPRARSSYNEQFF.

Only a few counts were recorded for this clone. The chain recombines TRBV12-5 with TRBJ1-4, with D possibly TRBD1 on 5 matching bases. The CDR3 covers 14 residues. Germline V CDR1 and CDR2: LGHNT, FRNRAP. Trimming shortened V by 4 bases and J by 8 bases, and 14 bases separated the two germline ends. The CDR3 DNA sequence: TGTGCTAGTGGTTGGGGAAACAAGGGGGAAAAACTGTTTTTT. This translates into CASGWGNKGEKLFF.

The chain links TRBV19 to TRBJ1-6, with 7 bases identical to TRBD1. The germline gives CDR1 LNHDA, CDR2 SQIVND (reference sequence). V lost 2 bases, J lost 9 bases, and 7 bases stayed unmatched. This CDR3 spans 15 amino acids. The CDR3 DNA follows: TGTGCCAGTAGTATAAGCGGGACAGTCGGTTCACCCCTCCACTTT. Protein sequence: CASSISGTVGSPLHF.

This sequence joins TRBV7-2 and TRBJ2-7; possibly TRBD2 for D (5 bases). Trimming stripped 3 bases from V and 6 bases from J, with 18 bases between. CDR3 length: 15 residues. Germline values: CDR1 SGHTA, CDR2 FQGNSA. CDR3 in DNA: TGTGCCAGCAGCTTTTCAACGGGGTCTTCGACCGAGCAGTACTTC. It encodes CASSFSTGSSTEQYF.

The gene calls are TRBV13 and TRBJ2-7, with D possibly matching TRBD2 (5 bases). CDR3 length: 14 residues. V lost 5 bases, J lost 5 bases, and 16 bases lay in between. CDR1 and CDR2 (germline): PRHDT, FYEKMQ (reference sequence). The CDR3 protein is CASSALGSGDEQYF. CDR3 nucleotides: TGTGCCAGCAGCGCCCTTGGGAGCGGCGACGAGCAGTACTTC.

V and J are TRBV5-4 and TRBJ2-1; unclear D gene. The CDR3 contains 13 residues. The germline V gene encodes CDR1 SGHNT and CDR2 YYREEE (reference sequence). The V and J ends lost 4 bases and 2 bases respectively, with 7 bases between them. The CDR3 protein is CASSTDTYNEQFF. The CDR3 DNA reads TGTGCCAGCAGCACCGACACCTACAATGAGCAGTTCTTC.

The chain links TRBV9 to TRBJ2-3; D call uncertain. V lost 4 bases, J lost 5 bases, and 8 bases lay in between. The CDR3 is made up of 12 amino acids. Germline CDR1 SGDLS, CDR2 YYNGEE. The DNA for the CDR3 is TGTGCCAGCAGCCTCCAGCAAGATACGCAGTATTTT. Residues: CASSLQQDTQYF.

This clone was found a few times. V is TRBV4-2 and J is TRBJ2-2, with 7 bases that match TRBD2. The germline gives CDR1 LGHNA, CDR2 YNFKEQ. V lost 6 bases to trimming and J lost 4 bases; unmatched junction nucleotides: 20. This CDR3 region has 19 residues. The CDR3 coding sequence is TGTGCCAGCAGTCCAGAGGCCCCCCCTAGCGGATGGGGCACCGGGGAGCTGTTTTTT. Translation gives CASSPEAPPSGWGTGELFF.

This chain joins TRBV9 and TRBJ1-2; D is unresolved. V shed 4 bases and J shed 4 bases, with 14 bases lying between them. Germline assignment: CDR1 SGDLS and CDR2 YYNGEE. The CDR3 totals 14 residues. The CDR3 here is CASSSQVRGYGYTF. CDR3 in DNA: TGTGCCAGCAGCTCTCAGGTTCGAGGCTATGGCTACACCTTC. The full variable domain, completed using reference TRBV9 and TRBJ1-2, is DSGVTQTPKHLITATGQRVTLRCSPRSGDLSVYWYQQSLDQGLQFLIQYYNGEERAKGNILERFSAQQFPDLHSELNLSSLELGDSALYFCASSSQVRGYGYTFGSGTRLTVV.

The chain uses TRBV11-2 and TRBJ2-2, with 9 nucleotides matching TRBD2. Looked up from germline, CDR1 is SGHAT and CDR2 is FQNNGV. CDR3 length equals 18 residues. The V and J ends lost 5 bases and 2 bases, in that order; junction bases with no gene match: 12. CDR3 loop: CASSHQGLAGLNTGELFF. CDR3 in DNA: TGTGCCAGCAGCCACCAAGGGCTAGCGGGGCTCAACACCGGGGAGCTGTTTTTT. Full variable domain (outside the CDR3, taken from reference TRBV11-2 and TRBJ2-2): EAGVAQSPRYKIIEKRQSVAFWCNPISGHATLYWYQQILGQGPKLLIQFQNNGVVDDSQLPKDRFSAERLKGVDSTLKIQPAKLEDSAVYLCASSHQGLAGLNTGELFFGEGSRLTVL.

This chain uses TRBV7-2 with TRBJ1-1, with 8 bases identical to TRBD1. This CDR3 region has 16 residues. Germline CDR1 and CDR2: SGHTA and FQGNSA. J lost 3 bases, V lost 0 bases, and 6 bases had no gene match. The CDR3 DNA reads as TGTGCCAGCAGCTTAGCCGACTCAGGGGGCTACACTGAAGCTTTCTTT. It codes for CASSLADSGGYTEAFF. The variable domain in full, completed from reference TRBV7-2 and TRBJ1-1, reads GAGVSQSPSNKVTEKGKDVELRCDPISGHTALYWYRQSLGQGLEFLIYFQGNSAPDKSGLPSDRFSAERTGGSVSTLTIQRTQQEDSAVYLCASSLADSGGYTEAFFGQGTRLTVV.

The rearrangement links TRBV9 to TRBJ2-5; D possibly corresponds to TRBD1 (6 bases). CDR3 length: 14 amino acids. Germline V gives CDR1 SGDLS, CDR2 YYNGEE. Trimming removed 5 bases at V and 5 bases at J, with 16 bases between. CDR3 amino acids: CASSIGGAGETQYF. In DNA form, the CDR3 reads TGTGCCAGCAGTATAGGGGGAGCCGGGGAGACCCAGTACTTC.

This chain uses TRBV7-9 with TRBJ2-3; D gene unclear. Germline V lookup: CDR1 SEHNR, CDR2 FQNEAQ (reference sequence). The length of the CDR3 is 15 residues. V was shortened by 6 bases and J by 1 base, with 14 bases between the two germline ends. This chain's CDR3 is CASSSPGPGTDTQYF. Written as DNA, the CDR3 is TGTGCCAGCAGTTCACCGGGCCCAGGCACAGATACGCAGTATTTT.

The CDR3 coding sequence is TGTGCCAGCAGCTTGGGTCTAGCGGGAGGACGAGAGGAGCAGTTCTTC. Translated, it gives CASSLGLAGGREEQFF. The chain links TRBV5-8 to TRBJ2-1; 11 bases are shared with TRBD2. This CDR3 has 16 residues. V lost 0 bases, J lost 10 bases, and 9 bases stayed unmatched. Germline loops: CDR1 SGHTS, CDR2 YDEGEE.

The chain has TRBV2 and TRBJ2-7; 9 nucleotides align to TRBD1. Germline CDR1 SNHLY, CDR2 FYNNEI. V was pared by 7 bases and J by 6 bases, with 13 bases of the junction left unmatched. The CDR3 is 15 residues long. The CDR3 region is CASIETGTGLFEQYF. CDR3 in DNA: TGTGCCAGCATCGAAACCGGGACAGGGCTTTTCGAGCAGTACTTC.

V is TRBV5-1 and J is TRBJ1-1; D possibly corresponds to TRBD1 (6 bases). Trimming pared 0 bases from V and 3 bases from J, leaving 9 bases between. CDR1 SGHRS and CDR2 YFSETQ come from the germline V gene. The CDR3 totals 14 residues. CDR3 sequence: CASSLGGGDTEAFF. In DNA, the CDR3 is TGCGCCAGCAGCTTGGGAGGGGGGGACACTGAAGCTTTCTTT.

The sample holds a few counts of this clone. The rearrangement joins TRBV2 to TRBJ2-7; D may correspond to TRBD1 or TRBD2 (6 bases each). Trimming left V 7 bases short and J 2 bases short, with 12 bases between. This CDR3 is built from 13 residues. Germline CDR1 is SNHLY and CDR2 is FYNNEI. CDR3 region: CASNEGGTYEQYF. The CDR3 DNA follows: TGTGCCAGCAACGAGGGGGGCACCTACGAGCAGTACTTC.

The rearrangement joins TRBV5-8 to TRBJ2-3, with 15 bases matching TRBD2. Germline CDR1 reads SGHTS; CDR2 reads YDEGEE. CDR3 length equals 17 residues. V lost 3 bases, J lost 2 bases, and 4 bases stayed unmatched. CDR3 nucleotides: TGTGCCAGCAGCTCCGGGACTAGCGGGAGGTTCACAGATACGCAGTATTTT. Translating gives CASSSGTSGRFTDTQYF.

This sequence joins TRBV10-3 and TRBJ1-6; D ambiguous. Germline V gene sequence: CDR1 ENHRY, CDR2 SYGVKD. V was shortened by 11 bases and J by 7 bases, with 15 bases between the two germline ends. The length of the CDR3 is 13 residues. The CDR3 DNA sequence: TGTGCCCTCTCCCGGTCCCGGAATTCACCCCTCCACTTT. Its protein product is CALSRSRNSPLHF.

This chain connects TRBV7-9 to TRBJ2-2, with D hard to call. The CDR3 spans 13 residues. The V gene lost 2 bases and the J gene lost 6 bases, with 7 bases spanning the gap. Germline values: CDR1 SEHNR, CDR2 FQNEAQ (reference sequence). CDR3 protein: CASSLTDSGELFF. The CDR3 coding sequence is TGTGCCAGCAGCTTAACTGATTCCGGGGAGCTGTTTTTT.

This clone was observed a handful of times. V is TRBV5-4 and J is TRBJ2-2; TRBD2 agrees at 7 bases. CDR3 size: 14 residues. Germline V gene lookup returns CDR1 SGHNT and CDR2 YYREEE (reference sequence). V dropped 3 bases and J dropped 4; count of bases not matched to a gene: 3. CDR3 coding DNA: TGTGCCAGCAGCTGGGGGGGAGTCACCGGGGAGCTGTTTTTT. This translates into CASSWGGVTGELFF.

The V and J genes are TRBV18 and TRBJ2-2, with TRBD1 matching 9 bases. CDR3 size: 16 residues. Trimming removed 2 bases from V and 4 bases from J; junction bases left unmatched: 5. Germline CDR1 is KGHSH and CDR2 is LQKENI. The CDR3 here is CASSPILDRGTGELFF. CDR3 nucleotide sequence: TGTGCCAGCTCACCAATCTTGGACAGGGGCACCGGGGAGCTGTTTTTT.

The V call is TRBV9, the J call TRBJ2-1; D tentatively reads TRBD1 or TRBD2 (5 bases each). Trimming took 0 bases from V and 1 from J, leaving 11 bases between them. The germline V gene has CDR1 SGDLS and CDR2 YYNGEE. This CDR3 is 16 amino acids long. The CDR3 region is CASSVVGDPSYNEQFF. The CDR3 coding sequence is TGTGCCAGCAGCGTAGTTGGGGACCCTTCCTACAATGAGCAGTTCTTC. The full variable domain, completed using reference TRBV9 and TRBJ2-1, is DSGVTQTPKHLITATGQRVTLRCSPRSGDLSVYWYQQSLDQGLQFLIQYYNGEERAKGNILERFSAQQFPDLHSELNLSSLELGDSALYFCASSVVGDPSYNEQFFGPGTRLTVL.